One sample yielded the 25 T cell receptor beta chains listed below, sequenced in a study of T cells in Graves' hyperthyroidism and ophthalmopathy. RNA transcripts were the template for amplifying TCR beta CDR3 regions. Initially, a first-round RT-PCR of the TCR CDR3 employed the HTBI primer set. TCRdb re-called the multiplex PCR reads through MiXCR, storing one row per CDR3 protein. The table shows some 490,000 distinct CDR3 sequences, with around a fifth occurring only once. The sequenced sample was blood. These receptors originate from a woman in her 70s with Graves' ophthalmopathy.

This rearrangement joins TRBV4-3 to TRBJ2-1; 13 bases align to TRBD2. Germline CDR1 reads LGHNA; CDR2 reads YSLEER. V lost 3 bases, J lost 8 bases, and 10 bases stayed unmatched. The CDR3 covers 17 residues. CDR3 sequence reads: CASSHGLAGVFGDEQFF. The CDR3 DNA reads TGCGCCAGCAGCCACGGACTAGCGGGAGTCTTTGGCGATGAGCAGTTCTTC.

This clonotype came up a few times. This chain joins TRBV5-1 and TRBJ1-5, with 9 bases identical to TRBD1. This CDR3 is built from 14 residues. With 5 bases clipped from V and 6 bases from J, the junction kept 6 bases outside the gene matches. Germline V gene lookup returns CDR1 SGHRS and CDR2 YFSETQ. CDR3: CASSAGTGSQPQHF. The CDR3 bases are TGCGCCAGCAGTGCCGGGACAGGGAGTCAGCCCCAGCATTTT.

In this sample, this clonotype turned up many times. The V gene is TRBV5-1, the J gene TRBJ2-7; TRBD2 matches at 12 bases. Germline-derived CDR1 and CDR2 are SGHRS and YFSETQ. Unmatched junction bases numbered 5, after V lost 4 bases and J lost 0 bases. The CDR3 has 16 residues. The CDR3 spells CASSQGLAGPSYEQYF. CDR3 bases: TGCGCCAGCAGCCAGGGACTAGCGGGTCCCTCCTACGAGCAGTACTTC.

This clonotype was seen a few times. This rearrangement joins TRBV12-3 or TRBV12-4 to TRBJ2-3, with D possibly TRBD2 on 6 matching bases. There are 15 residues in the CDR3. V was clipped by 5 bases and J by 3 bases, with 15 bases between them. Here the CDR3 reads CASSRPSGGTDTQYF. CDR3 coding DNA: TGTGCCAGCAGTCGACCTAGTGGGGGGACAGATACGCAGTATTTT.

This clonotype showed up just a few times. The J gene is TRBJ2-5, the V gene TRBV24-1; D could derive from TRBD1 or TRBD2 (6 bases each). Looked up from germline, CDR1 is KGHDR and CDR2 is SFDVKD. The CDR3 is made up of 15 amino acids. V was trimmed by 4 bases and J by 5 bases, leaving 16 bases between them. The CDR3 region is CATSDQQGLGETQYF. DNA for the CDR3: TGTGCCACCAGTGACCAACAGGGACTTGGGGAGACCCAGTACTTC.

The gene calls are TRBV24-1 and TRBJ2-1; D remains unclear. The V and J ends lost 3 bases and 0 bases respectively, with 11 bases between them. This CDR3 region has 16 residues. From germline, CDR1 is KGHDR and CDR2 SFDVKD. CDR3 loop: CATSDPPFSSYNEQFF. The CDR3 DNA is TGTGCCACCAGTGATCCTCCGTTCAGCTCCTACAATGAGCAGTTCTTC.

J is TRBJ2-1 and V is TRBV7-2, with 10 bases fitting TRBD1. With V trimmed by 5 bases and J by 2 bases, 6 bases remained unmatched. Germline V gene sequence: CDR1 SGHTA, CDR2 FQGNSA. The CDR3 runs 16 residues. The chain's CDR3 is CASSQRTGGTYNEQFF. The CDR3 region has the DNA TGTGCCAGCAGCCAAAGGACAGGGGGAACCTACAATGAGCAGTTCTTC.

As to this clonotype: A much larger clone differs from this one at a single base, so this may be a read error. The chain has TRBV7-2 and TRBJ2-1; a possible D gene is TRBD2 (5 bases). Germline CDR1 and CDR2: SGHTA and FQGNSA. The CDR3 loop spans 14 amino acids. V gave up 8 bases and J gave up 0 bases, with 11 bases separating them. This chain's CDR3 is CASRSEGSYNEQFF. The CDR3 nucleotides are TGTGCCAGCCGCTCCGAGGGCTCCTACAATGAGCAGTTCTTC.

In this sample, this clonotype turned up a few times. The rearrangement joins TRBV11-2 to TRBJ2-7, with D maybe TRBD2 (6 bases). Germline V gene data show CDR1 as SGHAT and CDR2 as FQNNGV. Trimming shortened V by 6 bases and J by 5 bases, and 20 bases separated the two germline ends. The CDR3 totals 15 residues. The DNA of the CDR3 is TGTGCCAGCAGTCCAATAGGACTACCAGGCAACGAGCAGTACTTC. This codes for CASSPIGLPGNEQYF.

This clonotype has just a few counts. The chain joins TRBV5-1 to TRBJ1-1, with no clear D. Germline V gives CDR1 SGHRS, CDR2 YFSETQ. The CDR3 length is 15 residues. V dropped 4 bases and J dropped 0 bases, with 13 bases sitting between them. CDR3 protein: CASSQLIGLNTEAFF. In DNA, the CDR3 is TGCGCCAGCAGCCAATTGATTGGATTGAACACTGAAGCTTTCTTT. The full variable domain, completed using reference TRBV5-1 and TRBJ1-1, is KAGVTQTPRYLIKTRGQQVTLSCSPISGHRSVSWYQQTPGQGLQFLFEYFSETQRNKGNFPGRFSGRQFSNSRSEMNVSTLELGDSALYLCASSQLIGLNTEAFFGQGTRLTVV.

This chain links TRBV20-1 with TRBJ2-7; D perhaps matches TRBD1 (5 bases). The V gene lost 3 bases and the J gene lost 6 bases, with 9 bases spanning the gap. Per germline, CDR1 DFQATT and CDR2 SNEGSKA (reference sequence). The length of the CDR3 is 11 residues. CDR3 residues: CSASTRVEQYF. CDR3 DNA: TGCAGTGCTAGTACCAGGGTCGAGCAGTACTTC.

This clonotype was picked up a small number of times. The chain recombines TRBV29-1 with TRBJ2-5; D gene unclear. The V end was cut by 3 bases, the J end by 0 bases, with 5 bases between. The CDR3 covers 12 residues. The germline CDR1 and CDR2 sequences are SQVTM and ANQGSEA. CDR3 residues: CSVENNQETQYF. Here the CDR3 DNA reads TGCAGCGTTGAGAACAACCAAGAGACCCAGTACTTC.

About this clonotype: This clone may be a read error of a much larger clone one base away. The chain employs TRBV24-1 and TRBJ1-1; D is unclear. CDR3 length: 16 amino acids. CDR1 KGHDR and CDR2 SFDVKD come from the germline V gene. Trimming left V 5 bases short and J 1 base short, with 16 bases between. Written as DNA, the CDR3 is TGTGCCACCAGTGTTCTCCCGAAAAGCCCGAACACTGAAGCTTTCTTT. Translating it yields CATSVLPKSPNTEAFF.

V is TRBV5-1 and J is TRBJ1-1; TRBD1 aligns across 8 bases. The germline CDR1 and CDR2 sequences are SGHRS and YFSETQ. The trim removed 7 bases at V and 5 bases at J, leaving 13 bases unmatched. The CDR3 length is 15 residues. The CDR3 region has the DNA TGCGCCAGCGGCCCCGGGACAGGCCTGGGGACTGAAGCTTTCTTT. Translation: CASGPGTGLGTEAFF.

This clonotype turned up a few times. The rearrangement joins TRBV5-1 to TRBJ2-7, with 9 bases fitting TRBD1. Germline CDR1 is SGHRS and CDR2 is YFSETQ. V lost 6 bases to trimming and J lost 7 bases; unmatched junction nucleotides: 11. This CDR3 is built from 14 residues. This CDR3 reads CASNRDRAPREQYF. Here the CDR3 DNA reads TGCGCCAGCAACCGGGACAGGGCCCCTAGGGAGCAGTACTTC.

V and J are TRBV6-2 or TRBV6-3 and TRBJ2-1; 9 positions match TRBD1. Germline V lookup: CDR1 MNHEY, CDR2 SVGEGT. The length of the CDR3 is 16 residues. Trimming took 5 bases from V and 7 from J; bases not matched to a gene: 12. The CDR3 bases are TGTGCCAGCAGTGCTTGGACAGGGGAGTTAGCTAATGAGCAGTTCTTC. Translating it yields CASSAWTGELANEQFF.

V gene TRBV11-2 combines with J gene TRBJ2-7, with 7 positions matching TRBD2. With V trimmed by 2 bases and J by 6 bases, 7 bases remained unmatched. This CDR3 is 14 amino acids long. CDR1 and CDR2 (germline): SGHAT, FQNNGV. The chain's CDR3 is CASSLSGVSGEQYF. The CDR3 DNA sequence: TGTGCCAGCAGCTTAAGCGGGGTATCGGGCGAGCAGTACTTC.

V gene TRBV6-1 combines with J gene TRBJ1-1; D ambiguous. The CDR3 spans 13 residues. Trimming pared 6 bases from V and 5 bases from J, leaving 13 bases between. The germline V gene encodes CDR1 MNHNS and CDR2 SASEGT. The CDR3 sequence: CASRPSGETEAFF. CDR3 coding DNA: TGTGCCAGCAGACCTAGCGGGGAGACTGAAGCTTTCTTT.

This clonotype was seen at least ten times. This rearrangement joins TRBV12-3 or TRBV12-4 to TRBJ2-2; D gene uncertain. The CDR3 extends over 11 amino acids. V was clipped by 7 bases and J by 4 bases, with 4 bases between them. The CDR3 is CASTLTGELFF. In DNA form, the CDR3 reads TGTGCCAGCACACTCACCGGGGAGCTGTTTTTT.

CDR3 in DNA: TGTGCCATCAGTGAGCTGGGGAACTATGGCTACACCTTC. Amino acid sequence: CAISELGNYGYTF. The chain uses TRBV10-3 and TRBJ1-2, with D uncertain. The germline V gene has CDR1 ENHRY and CDR2 SYGVKD. This CDR3 contains 13 residues. The V end lost 2 bases, the J end lost 2 bases, and 6 bases lay between the germline ends.

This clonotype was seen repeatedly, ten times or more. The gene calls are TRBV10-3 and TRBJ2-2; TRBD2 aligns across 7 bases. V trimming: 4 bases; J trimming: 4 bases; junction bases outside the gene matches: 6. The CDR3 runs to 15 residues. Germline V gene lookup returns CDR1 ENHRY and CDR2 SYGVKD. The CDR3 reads CAISGLSGTTGELFF. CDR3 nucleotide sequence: TGTGCCATCAGTGGTTTGAGCGGGACCACCGGGGAGCTGTTTTTT.

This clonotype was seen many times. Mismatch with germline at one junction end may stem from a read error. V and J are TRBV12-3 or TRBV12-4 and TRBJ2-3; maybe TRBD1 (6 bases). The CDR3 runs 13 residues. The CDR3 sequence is CASSLGQTDTQYF. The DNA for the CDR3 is TGTGCCAGCAGCTTAGGACAGACAGATACGCAGTATTTT.

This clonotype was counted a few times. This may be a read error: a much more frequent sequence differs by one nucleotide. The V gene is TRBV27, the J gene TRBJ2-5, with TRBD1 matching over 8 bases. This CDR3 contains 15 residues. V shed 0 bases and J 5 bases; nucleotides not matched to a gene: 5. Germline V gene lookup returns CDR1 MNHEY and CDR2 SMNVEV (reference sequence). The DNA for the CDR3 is TGTGCCAGCAGTTTATCGCAGGGGGCGGGGGAGACCCAGTACTTC. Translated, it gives CASSLSQGAGETQYF.

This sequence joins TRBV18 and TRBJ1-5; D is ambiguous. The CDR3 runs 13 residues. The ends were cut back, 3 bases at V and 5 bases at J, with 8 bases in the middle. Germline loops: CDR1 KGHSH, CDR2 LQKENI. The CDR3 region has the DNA TGTGCCAGCTCACCTGAAGCAGATCAGCCCCAGCATTTT. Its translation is CASSPEADQPQHF.

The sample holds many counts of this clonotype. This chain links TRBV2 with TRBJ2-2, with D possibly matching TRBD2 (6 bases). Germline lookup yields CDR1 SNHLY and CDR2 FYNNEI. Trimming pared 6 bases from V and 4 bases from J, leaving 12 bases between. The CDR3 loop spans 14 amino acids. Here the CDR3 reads CASSNRRGTGELFF. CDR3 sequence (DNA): TGTGCCAGCAGCAACAGGAGGGGCACCGGGGAGCTGTTTTTT.